This TCR beta chain was captured by sequencing in a study of T cells after yellow fever vaccination. In the case of this clonotype: Its antigen is not known.

TCR cDNA, made by 5'RACE template switching, carried an added universal primer site and UMIs. TCRdb analysed the 5' RACE reads with MiXCR anew, one entry per CDR3 protein. The table records about 220,000 distinct CDR3 sequences, 3.2% of them present only once. General observations from the study: High-abundance clonotypes from the bulk population could contaminate FACS-sorted repertoires.

This CDR3 contains 11 residues. Germline V gives CDR1 DFQATT, CDR2 SNEGSKA (reference sequence). The chain couples TRBV20-1 to TRBJ2-5; D is tentatively TRBD1 or TRBD2 (5 bases each). The sequencing here drew on CD4+ T cells sorted from PBMCs, taken 10 days after the yellow fever booster vaccination. The receptor was isolated from a man between 18 and 35 years old who received the YFV17D yellow fever vaccine. CDR3 region: CRGTRGETQYF. The CDR3 coding sequence is TGCAGAGGGACCCGTGGCGAGACCCAGTACTTC.